The text below deals with one T cell receptor beta chain. There is no known antigen for this receptor. No qualities accompany the bases; no much larger clone lies one base away. The data originate from a study of T-cell memory formation after mild COVID-19 (TCRdb year 2021). Turning to the overall study: Most TCR sequence clusters were specific to one of the two donors. In a couple of donors, T-cell clones that expanded and contracted after mild COVID-19 were tracked by sequencing TCRalpha and TCRbeta repertoires over time. The cohort was made up of two young adult volunteers, one female and one male, who were previously healthy.

PBMCs were isolated by Ficoll-Paque density gradient centrifugation. V loses 4 bases, J loses 7 bases, and the germline ends lie 17 bases apart. Reading the germline V gene gives CDR1 LGHNA and CDR2 YSLEER. Including the terminal cysteine and phenylalanine, the CDR3 comprises 15 residues. Left in the record is the CDR3 DNA by itself, 45 bases read in frame from the first base. This sample was sequenced with an Illumina NovaSeq 6000. TCRalpha and TCRbeta cDNA libraries were constructed by 5'RACE with constant-segment primers, with sample barcodes and unique molecular identifiers being introduced. RNA was extracted from every sample with Trizol reagent. Libraries were amplified in two PCR steps, with a second sample barcode and Illumina TruSeq adapters added in the second step. The libraries were sequenced on an Illumina NovaSeq using 2 x 150 bp paired-end reads. In the original analysis: With migec v1.2.7, reads were demultiplexed and then collapsed into UMI-guided consensus sequences. Using mixcr v2.1.11, UMI consensuses were aligned to TRA and TRB V and J templates and then assembled into clonotypes. A clonotype was counted as expanded or contracted only when both edgeR and NoisET called the clonotype significant, with the noise models trained on biological replicates. edgeR calls used a false discovery rate-adjusted p below 0.01 and a log2 fold-change threshold of 1. As an exploratory analysis of dynamics, max-normalized trajectories of the 1000 most abundant clonotypes were examined with PCA combined with hierarchical clustering. The CD4 or CD8 phenotype of responding clones was assigned using the separately sequenced CD4+ and CD8+ repertoires. TCRdb trimmed the raw reads at Q25, called clones with MiXCR and kept productive beta chains. For every CDR3 protein sequence, its rows merge into one entry that carries the most common genes and DNA. The V and J calls follow TCRdb's processing rather than the paper's. The sample yields 300,000 to 400,000 distinct CDR3 sequences; 15% to 20% were counted once. Of the sample, around 22% is held by the ten largest clones.

The investigation overall reported the following: Balanced CD4/CD8 phenotypes were observed for clones contracting from day 15 to 85, whereas a bias towards CD4+ was observed for a second wave of clones expanding from day 15 to 37. Some responding clones were found in pre-infection memory, which suggests that pre-existing cross-reactive memory T cells took part in the SARS-CoV-2 response. Whether the second-wave clones peaking on day 37 were SARS-CoV-2 specific was not confirmed. The study covered only two mild cases, and larger cohorts including severe cases with pre-infection samples were considered necessary. Contracting CD4+ clones were found mainly in CM and EM memory subsets, while CD8+ clones were enriched in EMRA.

This receptor was identified in a man younger than 35 who had mild COVID-19 (a few samples of this study predate the infection). The sample titles of this study are shuffled in the database, so cell type and time point are left out; the donor was told from shared clones. The sequenced sample consisted of PBMCs or a T cell subset sorted from them (not recorded which). The chain was built from TRBV4-3 and TRBJ2-1, with TRBD1 as a weak D call on 5 bases. The DNA is as follows: TGCGCCAGCAGCCCTACCGGAGCAGGGCGGAATGAGCAGTTCTTC. It specifies CASSPTGAGRNEQFF.